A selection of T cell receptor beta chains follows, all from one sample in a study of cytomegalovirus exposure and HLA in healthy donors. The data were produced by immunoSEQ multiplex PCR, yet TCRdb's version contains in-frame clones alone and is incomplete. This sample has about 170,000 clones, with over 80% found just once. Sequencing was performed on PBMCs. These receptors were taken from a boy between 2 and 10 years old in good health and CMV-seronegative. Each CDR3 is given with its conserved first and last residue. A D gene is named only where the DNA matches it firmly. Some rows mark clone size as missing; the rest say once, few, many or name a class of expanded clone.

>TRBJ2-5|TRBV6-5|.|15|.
TGTGCCAGCAGTTCCCCCTCCGGCGGCCAAGAGACCCAGTACTTC
CASSSPSGGQETQYF
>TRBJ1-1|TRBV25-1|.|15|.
TGTGCCAGCAGTGAATTGGAGGGAATGAACACTGAAGCTTTCTTT
CASSELEGMNTEAFF
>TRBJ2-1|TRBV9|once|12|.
TGTGCCAGCAGCAAGGGGGTGAATGAGCAGTTCTTC
CASSKGVNEQFF
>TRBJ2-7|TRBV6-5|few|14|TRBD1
TGTGCCAGCAGTGTGGACAGGGAAGCCTACGAGCAGTACTTC
CASSVDREAYEQYF
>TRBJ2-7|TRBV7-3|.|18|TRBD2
TGTGCCAGCATCTTCTCTAGCGGGAGATGGATTAGTTCCTACGAGCAGTACTTC
CASIFSSGRWISSYEQYF
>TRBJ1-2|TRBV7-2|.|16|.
TGTGCCAGCACCAAGGGGGGGATAGTTAGGAACTATGGCTACACCTTC
CASTKGGIVRNYGYTF
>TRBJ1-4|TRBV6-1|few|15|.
TGTGCCAGCAGTCAAACACCAGCGAGGGATGAAAAACTGTTTTTT
CASSQTPARDEKLFF
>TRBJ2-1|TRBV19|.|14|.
TGTGCCAGTAGTTTCCTGGGGGGTTACAATGAGCAGTTCTTC
CASSFLGGYNEQFF
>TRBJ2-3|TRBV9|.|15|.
TGTGCCAGCAGCGTAGGAGGGGGGGACACAGATACGCAGTATTTT
CASSVGGGDTDTQYF
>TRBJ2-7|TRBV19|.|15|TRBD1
TGTGCCAGTAGCGATCCAGGGGGCCGATTTTACGAGCAGTACTTC
CASSDPGGRFYEQYF
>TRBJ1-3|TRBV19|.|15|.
TGTGCCAGTACTCCCGGGGGGACGGCTGGAAACACCATATATTTT
CASTPGGTAGNTIYF
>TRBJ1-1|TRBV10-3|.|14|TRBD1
TGTGCCATCAGTGACGGGGACAGGGGAACTGAAGCTTTCTTT
CAISDGDRGTEAFF
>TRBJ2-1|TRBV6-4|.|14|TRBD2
TGCGCCAGCAGACGGTTCGGAGCGGGGGATGAGCAGTTCTTC
CASRRFGAGDEQFF
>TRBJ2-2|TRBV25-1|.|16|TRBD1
TGTGCCAGCAGGTCAAAAGGGGGCGTGCACACCGGGGAGCTGTTTTTT
CASRSKGGVHTGELFF
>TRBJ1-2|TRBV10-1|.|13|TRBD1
TGCGCCAGCACACAGGGGGACCTTGATGGCTACACCTTC
CASTQGDLDGYTF
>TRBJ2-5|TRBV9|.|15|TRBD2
TGTGCCAGCAGCGTAGAAGGGACTAGGGGAGAGACCCAGTACTTC
CASSVEGTRGETQYF
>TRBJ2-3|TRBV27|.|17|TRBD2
TGTGCCAGCAGCCGGCTATTTAGGGGAGGGCCCCTCGATACGCAGTATTTT
CASSRLFRGGPLDTQYF
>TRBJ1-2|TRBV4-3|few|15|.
TGCGCCAGCAGCCAAGAGGAGTCATCGCTATGGGGCTACACCTTC
CASSQEESSLWGYTF
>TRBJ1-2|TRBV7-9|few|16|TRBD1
TGTGCCAGCAGCTTACCGAGACCAGGGGGACACTATGGCTACACCTTC
CASSLPRPGGHYGYTF
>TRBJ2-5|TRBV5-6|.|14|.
TGTGCCAGCAGCTTTGGGGGAGGCCAAGAGACCCAGTACTTC
CASSFGGGQETQYF
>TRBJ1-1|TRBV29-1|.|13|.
TGCAGCGTTGATTCGGGTGCCCTCGGTGAAGCTTTCTTT
CSVDSGALGEAFF
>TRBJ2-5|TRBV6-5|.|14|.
TGTGCCAGCAGCACTCGCCCACCCGGGGAGACCCAGTACTTC
CASSTRPPGETQYF
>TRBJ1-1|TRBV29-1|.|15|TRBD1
TGCAGCGCGATACTCTACAGGGGCACGAACACTGAAGCTTTCTTT
CSAILYRGTNTEAFF
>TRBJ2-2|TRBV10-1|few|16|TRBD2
TGCGCCAGCAGTGACTCCCTCGGCGGGGGGACCGGGGAGCTGTTTTTT
CASSDSLGGGTGELFF
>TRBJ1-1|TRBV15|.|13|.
TGTGCCACCAGCAGAGATCGCGAGGGATATGCTTTCTTT
CATSRDREGYAFF
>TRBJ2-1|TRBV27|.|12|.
TGTGCCAGCAGGGGGGGGGCCGGTGAGCAGTTCTTC
CASRGGAGEQFF
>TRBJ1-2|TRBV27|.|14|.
TGTGCCAGCAGTTTAATCGGGGGAGCCTATGGCTACACCTTC
CASSLIGGAYGYTF
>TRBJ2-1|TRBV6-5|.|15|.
TGTGCCAGCAGTTACTCGAAACGGGAATACAATGAGCAGTTCTTC
CASSYSKREYNEQFF
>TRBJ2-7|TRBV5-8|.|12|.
TGTGCCAGCAGTATAGGGGGTAACGAGCAGTACTTC
CASSIGGNEQYF
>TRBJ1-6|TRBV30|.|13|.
TGTGCCTGGGGGAGGCGAGGAGATTCACCCCTCCACTTT
CAWGRRGDSPLHF
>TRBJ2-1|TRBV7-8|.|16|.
TGTGCCAGCAGCTTAGCGCACTCTACCGGGGACAATGAGCAGTTCTTC
CASSLAHSTGDNEQFF
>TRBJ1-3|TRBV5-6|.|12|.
TGTGCCAGCAGCTTGGGTCCGGACACCATATATTTT
CASSLGPDTIYF
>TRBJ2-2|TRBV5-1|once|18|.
TGCGCCAGCAGCTTGGCCCTTTCTGGAGTTGGAAAAGACGGGGAGCTGTTTTTT
CASSLALSGVGKDGELFF
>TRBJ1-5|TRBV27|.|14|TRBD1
TGTGCCAGCAGTCCCACAGGGGCCGGTTTGGCCCAGCATTTT
CASSPTGAGLAQHF
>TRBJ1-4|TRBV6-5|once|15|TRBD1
TGTGCCAGCAGTTACTCGACAGGGGCTAATGAAAAACTGTTTTTT
CASSYSTGANEKLFF
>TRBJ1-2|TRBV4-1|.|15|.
TGCGCCAGCAGCCAATCGCACAGGGTTGGCTATGGCTACACCTTC
CASSQSHRVGYGYTF
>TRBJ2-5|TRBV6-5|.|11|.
TGTGCCAGCCAGGGGCAAGAGACCCAGTACTTC
CASQGQETQYF
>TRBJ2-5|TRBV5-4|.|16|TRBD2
TGTGCCAGCAGCTTGATGCCTAGCGGGAGTGGGGAGACCCAGTACTTC
CASSLMPSGSGETQYF
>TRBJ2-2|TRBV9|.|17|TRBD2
TGTGCCAGCAGTACCGGACTAGCGGGGCGAAACACCGGGGAGCTGTTTTTT
CASSTGLAGRNTGELFF
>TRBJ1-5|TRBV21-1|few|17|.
TGTGCCAGCAGCACCTCACCACAGGGGGCAGGCAATCAGCCCCAGCATTTT
CASSTSPQGAGNQPQHF
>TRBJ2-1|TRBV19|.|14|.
TGTGCCAGTAGTATTATCGGGTTGAACAATGAGCAGTTCTTC
CASSIIGLNNEQFF
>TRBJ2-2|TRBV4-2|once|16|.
TGTGCCAGCAGCCAAGAGGACGGGGGGAACACCGGGGAGCTGTTTTTT
CASSQEDGGNTGELFF
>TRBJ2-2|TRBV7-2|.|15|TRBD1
TGTGCCAGCAGCCTGAACAGGGGGTACACCGGGGAGCTGTTTTTT
CASSLNRGYTGELFF
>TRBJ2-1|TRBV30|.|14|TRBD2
TGTGCCTGCTCACTAGCGGTAGGATACAATGAGCAGTTCTTC
CACSLAVGYNEQFF
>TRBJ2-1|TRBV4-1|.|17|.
TGCGCCAGCAGCCAAGAGGTATCGGCTTCCCAGGTGGATGAGCAGTTCTTC
CASSQEVSASQVDEQFF
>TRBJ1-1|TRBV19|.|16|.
TGTGCCAGTAGCTCTCTTGGGGTTTTGCGGGACACTGAAGCTTTCTTT
CASSSLGVLRDTEAFF
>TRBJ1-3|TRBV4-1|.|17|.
TGCGCCAGCAGCCAGGTTCTGGTAGGGAGCTCTGGAAACACCATATATTTT
CASSQVLVGSSGNTIYF
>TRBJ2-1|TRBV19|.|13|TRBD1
TGTGCCAGTAGTCCATTACCGGGACAGGGGAGGTTCTTC
CASSPLPGQGRFF
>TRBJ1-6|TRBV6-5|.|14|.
TGTGCCAGCAGGCCCGACAGTAGGGCTTCACCCCTCCACTTT
CASRPDSRASPLHF
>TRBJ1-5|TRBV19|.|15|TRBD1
TGTGCCAGTAGTACGACAGGGGGAAGCAATCAGCCCCAGCATTTT
CASSTTGGSNQPQHF
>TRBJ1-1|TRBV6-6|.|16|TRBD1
TGTGCCAGCAGTTCCCCCAATTTACAGGGGGCGCCTGAAGCTTTCTTT
CASSSPNLQGAPEAFF
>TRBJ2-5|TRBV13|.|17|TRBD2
TGTGCCGGCAGCTTAGTGGCGTCTAGCGGGAGGGCCGAGACCCAGTACTTC
CAGSLVASSGRAETQYF
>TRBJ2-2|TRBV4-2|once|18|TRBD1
TGTGCCAGCAGCCAAGATATGACAGGGGTTTTAAACACCGGGGAGCTGTTTTTT
CASSQDMTGVLNTGELFF
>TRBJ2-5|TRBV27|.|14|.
TGTGCCAGCAGTCAGACTAGTCAGGGTGAGACCCAGTACTTC
CASSQTSQGETQYF
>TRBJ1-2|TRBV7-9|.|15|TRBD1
TGTGCCAGCAGCCCCAGGGGGGTGGAGGGCTATGGCTACACCTTC
CASSPRGVEGYGYTF
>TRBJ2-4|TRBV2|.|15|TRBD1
TGTGCCAGCAGGGTAGCTCCGGGACAGGGAAACATTCAGTACTTC
CASRVAPGQGNIQYF
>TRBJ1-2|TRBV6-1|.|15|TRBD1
TGTGCCAGCAGTGAACACGGGGGACAGAGCAGTGGCTACACCTTC
CASSEHGGQSSGYTF